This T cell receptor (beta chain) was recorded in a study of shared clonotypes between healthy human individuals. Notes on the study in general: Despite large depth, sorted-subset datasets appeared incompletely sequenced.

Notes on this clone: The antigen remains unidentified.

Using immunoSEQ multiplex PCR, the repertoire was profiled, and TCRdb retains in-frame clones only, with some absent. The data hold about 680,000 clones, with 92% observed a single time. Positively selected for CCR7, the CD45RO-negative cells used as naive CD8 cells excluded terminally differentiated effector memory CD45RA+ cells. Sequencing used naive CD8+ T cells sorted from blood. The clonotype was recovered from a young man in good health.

The chain's CDR3 is CASSLIMTSYNEQFF. CDR3 nucleotides: TGTGCCAGTAGTCTGATTATGACGAGTTACAATGAGCAGTTCTTC. The genes are TRBV19 and TRBJ2-1, with D unclear. The V end was cut by 5 bases, the J end by 4 bases, with 15 bases between. This CDR3 comprises 15 residues. Germline V gene lookup returns CDR1 LNHDA and CDR2 SQIVND (reference sequence).